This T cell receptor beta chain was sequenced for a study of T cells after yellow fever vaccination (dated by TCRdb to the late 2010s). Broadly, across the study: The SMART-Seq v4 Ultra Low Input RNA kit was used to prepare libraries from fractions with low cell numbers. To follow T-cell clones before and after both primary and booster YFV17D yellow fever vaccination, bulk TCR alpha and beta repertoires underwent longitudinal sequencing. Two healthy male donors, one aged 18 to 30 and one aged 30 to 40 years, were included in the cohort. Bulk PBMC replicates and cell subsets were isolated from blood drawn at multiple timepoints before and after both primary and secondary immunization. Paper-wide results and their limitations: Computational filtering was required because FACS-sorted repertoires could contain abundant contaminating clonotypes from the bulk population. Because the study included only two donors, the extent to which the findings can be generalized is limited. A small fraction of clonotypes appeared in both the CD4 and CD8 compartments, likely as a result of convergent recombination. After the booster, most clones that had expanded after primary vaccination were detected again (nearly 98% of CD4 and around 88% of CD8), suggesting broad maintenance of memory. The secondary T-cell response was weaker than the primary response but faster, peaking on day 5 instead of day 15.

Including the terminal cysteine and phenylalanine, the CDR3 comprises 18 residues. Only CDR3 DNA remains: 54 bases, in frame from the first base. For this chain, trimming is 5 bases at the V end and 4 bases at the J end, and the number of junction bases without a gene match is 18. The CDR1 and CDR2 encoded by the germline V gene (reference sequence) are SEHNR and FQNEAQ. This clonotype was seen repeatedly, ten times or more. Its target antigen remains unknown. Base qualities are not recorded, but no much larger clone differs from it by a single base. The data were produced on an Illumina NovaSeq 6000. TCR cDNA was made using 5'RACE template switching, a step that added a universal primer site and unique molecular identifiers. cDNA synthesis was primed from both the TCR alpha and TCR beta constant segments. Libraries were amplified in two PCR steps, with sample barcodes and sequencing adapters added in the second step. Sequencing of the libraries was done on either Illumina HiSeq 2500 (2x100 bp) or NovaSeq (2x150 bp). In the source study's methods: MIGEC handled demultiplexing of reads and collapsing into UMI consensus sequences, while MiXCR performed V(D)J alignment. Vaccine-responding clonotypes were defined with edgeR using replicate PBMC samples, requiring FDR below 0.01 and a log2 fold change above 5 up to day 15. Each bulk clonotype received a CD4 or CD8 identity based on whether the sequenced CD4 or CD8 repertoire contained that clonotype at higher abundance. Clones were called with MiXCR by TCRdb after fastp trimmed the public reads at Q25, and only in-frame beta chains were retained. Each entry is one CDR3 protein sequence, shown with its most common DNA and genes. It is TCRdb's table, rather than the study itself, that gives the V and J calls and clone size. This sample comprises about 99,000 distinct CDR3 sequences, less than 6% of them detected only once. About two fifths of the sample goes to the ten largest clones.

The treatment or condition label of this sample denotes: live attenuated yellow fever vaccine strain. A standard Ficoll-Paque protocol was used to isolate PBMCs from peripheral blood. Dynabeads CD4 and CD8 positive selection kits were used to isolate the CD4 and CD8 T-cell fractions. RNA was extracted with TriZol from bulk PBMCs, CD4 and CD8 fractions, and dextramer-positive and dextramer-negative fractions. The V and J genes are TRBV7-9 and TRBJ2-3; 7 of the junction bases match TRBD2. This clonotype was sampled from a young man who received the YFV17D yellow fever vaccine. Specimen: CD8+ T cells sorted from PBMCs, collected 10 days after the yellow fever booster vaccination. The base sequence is TGTGCCAGCAGCCCGGCTATCTGGGCGGGGGATACAGCAGATACGCAGTATTTT. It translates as CASSPAIWAGDTADTQYF.